The source of this TCR beta chain is a study of CD8 T cells in ankylosing spondylitis. General study results and limits: According to the report, clones linked to the disease were significantly enriched in matched synovial fluid samples taken from ankylosing spondylitis patients. Relatively rare in peripheral blood, disease-linked clones were also CD8+. Reactive arthritis synovial fluid and blood previously showed some of these motif variants.

In this sample, this clonotype turned up once. As yet, its antigen is unknown. Quantitative barcoded 5'-RACE was used to prepare TCR beta libraries. TCRdb redid the calling of the 5' RACE reads with MiXCR, one entry per CDR3 protein. Seen here are 230,000 or so distinct CDR3 sequences, roughly 25% observed once, and the top ten hold roughly 0.67%. Trimming cost V 0 bases and J 4 bases, with 12 bases left between them. The germline V gene has CDR1 SGHRS and CDR2 YFSETQ. This CDR3 region has 15 residues. The TCR comes from a male donor with ankylosing spondylitis or in good health (not recorded which). Sequenced: blood, either unsorted or a sorted T cell fraction (not recorded which). The chain carries TRBV5-1 and TRBJ2-3, with D perhaps TRBD2 (6 bases). Here the CDR3 reads CASSLVASESDTQYF. CDR3 in DNA: TGCGCCAGCAGCTTGGTGGCTAGCGAGTCAGATACGCAGTATTTT.